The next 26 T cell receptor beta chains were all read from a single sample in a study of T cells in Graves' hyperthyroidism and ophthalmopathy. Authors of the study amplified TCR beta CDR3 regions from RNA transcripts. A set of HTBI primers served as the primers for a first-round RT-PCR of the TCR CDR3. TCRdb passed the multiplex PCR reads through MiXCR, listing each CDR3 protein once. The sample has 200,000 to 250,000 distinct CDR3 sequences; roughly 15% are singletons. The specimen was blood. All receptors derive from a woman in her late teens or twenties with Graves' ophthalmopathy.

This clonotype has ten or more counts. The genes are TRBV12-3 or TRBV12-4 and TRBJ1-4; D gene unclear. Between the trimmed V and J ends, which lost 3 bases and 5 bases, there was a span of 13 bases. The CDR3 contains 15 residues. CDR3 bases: TGTGCCAGCAGTTTTAATTGGGAACTCAATGAAAAACTGTTTTTT. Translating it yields CASSFNWELNEKLFF.

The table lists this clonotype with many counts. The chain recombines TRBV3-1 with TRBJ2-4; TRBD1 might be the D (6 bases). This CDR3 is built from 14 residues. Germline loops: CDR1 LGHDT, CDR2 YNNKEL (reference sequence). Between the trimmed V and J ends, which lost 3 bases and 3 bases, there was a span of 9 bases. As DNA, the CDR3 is TGTGCCAGCAGCCAGGGGGCCGTCAAAAACATTCAGTACTTC. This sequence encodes CASSQGAVKNIQYF.

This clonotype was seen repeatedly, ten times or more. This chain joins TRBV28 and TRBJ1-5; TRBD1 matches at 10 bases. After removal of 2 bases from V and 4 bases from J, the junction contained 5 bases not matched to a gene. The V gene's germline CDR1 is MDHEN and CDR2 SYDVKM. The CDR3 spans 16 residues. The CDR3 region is CASSLRQGAPNQPQHF. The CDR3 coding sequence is TGTGCCAGCAGTTTACGACAGGGGGCGCCGAATCAGCCCCAGCATTTT. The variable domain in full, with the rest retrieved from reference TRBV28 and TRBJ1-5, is DVKVTQSSRYLVKRTGEKVFLECVQDMDHENMFWYRQDPGLGLRLIYFSYDVKMKEKGDIPEGYSVSREKKERFSLILESASTNQTSMYLCASSLRQGAPNQPQHFGDGTRLSIL.

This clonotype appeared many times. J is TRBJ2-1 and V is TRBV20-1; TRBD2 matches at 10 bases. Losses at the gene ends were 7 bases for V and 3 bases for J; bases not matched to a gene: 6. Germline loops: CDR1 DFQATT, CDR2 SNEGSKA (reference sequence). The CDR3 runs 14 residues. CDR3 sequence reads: CSGRLAGDYNEQFF. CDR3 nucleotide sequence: TGCAGTGGCCGTCTAGCGGGGGACTACAATGAGCAGTTCTTC.

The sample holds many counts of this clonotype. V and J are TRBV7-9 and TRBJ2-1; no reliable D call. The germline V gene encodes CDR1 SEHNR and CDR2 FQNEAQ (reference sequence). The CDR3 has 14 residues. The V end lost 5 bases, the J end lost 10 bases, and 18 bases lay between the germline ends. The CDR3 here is CASSTASLGWEQFF. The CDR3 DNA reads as TGTGCCAGCAGCACCGCCTCGCTAGGATGGGAGCAGTTCTTC. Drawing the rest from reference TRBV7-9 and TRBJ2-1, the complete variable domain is DTGVSQNPRHKITKRGQNVTFRCDPISEHNRLYWYRQTLGQGPEFLTYFQNEAQLEKSRLLSDRFSAERPKGSFSTLEIQRTEQGDSAMYLCASSTASLGWEQFFGPGTRLTVL.

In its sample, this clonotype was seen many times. Here the CDR3 reads CASSYSRQMNTEAFF. The CDR3 nucleotides are TGTGCCAGCAGTTACTCGAGACAGATGAACACTGAAGCTTTCTTT. This chain links TRBV6-6 with TRBJ1-1, with a possible D match to TRBD1 (5 bases). The V gene's germline CDR1 is MNHNY and CDR2 SVGAGI (reference sequence). V dropped 0 bases and J dropped 0 bases, with 8 bases sitting between them. The CDR3 spans 15 residues.

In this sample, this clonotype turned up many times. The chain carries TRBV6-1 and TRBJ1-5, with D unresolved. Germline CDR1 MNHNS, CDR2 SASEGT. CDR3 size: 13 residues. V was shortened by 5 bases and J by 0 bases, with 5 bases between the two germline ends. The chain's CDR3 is CASSSHSNQPQHF. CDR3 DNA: TGTGCCAGCAGTTCTCATAGCAATCAGCCCCAGCATTTT.

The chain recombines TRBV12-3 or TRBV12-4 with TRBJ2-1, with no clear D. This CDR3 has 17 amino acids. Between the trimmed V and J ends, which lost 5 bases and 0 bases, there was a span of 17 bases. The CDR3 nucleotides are TGTGCCAGCAGTCCCACTTATGGGGTAAGCTCCTACAATGAGCAGTTCTTC. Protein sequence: CASSPTYGVSSYNEQFF.

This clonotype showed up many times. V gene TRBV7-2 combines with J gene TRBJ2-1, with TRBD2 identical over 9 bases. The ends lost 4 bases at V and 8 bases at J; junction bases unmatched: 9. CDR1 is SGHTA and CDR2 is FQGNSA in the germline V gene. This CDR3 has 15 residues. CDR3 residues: CASSSSGLASYEQFF. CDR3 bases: TGTGCCAGCAGCTCTTCGGGACTAGCATCCTATGAGCAGTTCTTC.

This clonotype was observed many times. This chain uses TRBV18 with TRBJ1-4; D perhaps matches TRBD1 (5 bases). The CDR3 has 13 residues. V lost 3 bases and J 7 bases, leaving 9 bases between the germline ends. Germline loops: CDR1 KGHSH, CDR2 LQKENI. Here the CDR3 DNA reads TGTGCCAGCTCACCGGGGACGGTTGAAAAACTGTTTTTT. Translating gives CASSPGTVEKLFF.

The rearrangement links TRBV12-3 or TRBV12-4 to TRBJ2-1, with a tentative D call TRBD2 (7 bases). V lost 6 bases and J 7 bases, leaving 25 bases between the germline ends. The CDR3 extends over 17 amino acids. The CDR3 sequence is CASSPYVWGGGENEQFF. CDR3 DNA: TGTGCCAGCAGCCCCTATGTCTGGGGGGGCGGTGAAAATGAGCAGTTCTTC.

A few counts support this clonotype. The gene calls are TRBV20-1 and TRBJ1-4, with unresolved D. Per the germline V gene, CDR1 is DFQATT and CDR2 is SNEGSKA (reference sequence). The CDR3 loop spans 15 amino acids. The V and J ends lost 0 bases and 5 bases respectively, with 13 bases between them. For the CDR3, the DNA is TGCAGTGCTAGAGATTTGACGTATCAAAATGAAAAACTGTTTTTT. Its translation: CSARDLTYQNEKLFF.

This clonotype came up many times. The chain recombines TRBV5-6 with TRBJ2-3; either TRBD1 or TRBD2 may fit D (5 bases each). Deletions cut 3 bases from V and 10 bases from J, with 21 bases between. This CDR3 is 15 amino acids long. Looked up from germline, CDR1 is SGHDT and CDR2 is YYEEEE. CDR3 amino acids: CASSSKQATSLAQYF. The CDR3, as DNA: TGTGCCAGCAGCTCGAAACAGGCTACTAGTCTTGCGCAGTATTTT.

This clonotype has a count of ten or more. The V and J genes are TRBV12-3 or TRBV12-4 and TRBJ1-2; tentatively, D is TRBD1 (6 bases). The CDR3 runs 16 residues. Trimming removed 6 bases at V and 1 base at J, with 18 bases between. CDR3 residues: CASRARMDSLNYGYTF. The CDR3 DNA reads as TGTGCCAGCAGGGCCCGTATGGACAGCCTTAACTATGGCTACACCTTC.

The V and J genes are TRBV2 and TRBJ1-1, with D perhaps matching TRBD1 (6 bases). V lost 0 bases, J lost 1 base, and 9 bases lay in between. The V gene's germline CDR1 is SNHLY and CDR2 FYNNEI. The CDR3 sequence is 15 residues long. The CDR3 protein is CASSEARGRNTEAFF. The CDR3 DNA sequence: TGTGCCAGCAGTGAAGCGCGGGGGCGGAACACTGAAGCTTTCTTT.

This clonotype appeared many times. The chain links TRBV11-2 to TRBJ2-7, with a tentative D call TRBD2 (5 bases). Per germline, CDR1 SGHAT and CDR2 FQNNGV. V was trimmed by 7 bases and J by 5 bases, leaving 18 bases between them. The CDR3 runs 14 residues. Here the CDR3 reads CASNLKRKSHEQYF. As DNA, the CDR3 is TGTGCCAGCAACCTTAAGCGGAAGTCCCACGAGCAGTACTTC.

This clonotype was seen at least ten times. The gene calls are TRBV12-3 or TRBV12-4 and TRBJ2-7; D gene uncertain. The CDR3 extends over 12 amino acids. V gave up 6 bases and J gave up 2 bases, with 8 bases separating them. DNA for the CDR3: TGTGCCAGCAGCCTAAGCCCCTACGAGCAGTACTTC. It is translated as CASSLSPYEQYF.

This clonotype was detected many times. Here the CDR3 DNA reads TGTGCCACCAGCAGTCCGGGACAGGAACGAGAGACCCAGTACTTC. Amino acids: CATSSPGQERETQYF. The chain recombines TRBV15 with TRBJ2-5, with 8 positions matching TRBD1. V lost 3 bases and J lost 4; bases outside the gene matches: 7. The CDR3 length is 15 residues. Looked up from germline, CDR1 is LNHNV and CDR2 is YYDKDF (reference sequence).

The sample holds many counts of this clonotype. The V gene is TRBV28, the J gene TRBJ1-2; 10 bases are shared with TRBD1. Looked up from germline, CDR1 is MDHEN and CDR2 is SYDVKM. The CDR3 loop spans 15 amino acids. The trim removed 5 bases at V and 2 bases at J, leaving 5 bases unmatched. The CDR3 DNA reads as TGTGCCAGCAGTCCTGGACAGGGGGGGAACTATGGCTACACCTTC. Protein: CASSPGQGGNYGYTF.

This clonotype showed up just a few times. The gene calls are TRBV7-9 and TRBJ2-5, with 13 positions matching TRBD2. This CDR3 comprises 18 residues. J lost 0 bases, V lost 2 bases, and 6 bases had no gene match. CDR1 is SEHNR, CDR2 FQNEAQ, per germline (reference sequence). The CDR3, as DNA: TGTGCCAGCAGCTTAATCACTAGCGGGAGGGCCCACCAAGAGACCCAGTACTTC. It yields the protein CASSLITSGRAHQETQYF.

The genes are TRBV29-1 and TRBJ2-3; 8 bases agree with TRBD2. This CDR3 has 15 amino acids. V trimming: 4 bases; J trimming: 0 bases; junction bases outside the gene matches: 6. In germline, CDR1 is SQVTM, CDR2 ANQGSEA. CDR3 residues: CSVVTSGYSTDTQYF. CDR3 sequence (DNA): TGCAGCGTTGTTACTAGCGGCTATAGCACAGATACGCAGTATTTT.

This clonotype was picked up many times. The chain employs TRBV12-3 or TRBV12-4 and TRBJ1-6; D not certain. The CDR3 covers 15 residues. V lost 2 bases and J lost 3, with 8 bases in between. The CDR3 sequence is CASSLRRDYNSPLHF. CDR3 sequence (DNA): TGTGCCAGCAGTTTACGGAGAGACTATAATTCACCCCTCCACTTT.

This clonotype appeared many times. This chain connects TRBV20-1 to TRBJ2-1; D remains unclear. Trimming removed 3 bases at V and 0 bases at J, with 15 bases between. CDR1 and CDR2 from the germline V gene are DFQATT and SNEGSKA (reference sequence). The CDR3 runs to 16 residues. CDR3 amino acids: CSASRAEASSYNEQFF. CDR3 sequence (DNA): TGCAGTGCTAGTAGGGCAGAGGCCAGCTCCTACAATGAGCAGTTCTTC.

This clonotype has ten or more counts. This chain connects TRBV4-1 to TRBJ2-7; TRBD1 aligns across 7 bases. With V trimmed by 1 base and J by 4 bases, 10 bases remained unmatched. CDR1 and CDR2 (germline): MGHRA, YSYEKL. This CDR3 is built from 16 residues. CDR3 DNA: TGCGCCAGCAGCCAAGGTCGTTACGGCAGGGGGTACGAGCAGTACTTC. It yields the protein CASSQGRYGRGYEQYF.

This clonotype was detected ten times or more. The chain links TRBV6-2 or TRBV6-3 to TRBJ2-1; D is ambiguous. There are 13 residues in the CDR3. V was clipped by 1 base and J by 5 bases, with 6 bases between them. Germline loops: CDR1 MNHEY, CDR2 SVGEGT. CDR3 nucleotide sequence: TGTGCCAGCAGTTACTTGTCTCACAATGAGCAGTTCTTC. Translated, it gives CASSYLSHNEQFF.

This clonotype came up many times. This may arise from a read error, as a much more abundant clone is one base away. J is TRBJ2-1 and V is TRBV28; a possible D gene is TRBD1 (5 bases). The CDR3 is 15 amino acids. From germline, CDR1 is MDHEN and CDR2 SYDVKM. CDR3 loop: CASGLGSGAHNEQFF. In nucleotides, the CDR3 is TGTGCCAGCGGTTTAGGCTCTGGGGCCCACAATGAGCAGTTCTTC. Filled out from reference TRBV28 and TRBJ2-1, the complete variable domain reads DVKVTQSSRYLVKRTGEKVFLECVQDMDHENMFWYRQDPGLGLRLIYFSYDVKMKEKGDIPEGYSVSREKKERFSLILESASTNQTSMYLCASGLGSGAHNEQFFGPGTRLTVL.